This entry lists 8 T cell receptor beta chains sequenced from one sample in a study of shared clonotypes between healthy human individuals. Produced via immunoSEQ multiplex PCR; TCRdb's table is partial and in-frame only. The profile shows a few million clones, over 85% of them singletons. Sequences were obtained from naive CD4+ T cells from PBMCs. Subset in this sample: CD45RA+ positively selected. These receptors were collected from a man aged 18-30 years in good health. Some clones in this sample may be carry-over from other donors' samples.

V usage is TRBV19 and J usage is TRBJ2-7; no firm D call. V lost 10 bases and J lost 2, with 9 bases in between. Germline V gives CDR1 LNHDA, CDR2 SQIVND (reference sequence). CDR3 size: 11 residues. Here the CDR3 DNA reads TGTGCCACCCAGGATACCTACGAGCAGTACTTC. Protein sequence: CATQDTYEQYF.

V gene TRBV6-5 combines with J gene TRBJ1-2; D not resolved. The CDR3 contains 13 residues. Trimming stripped 8 bases from V and 3 bases from J, with 13 bases between. CDR1 is MNHEY, CDR2 SVGAGI, per germline. The DNA for the CDR3 is TGTGCCAGCGGAGAAGTGGCGGACTATGGCTACACCTTC. This encodes CASGEVADYGYTF.

Details on this clone: The same CDR3 arises from other DNA sequences in this sample as well. The gene calls are TRBV5-1 and TRBJ1-5; TRBD1 might be the D (6 bases). CDR3 length: 15 amino acids. V dropped 4 bases and J dropped 0 bases, with 11 bases sitting between them. Germline assignment: CDR1 SGHRS and CDR2 YFSETQ. The CDR3 DNA sequence: TGCGCCAGCAGCCTGCAGGGGTATAGCAATCAGCCCCAGCATTTT. It yields the protein CASSLQGYSNQPQHF.

V gene TRBV5-1 combines with J gene TRBJ1-2; D is ambiguous. In germline, CDR1 is SGHRS, CDR2 YFSETQ. V was pared by 2 bases and J by 8 bases, with 16 bases between. The CDR3 extends over 14 amino acids. CDR3 region: CASSFGRVVEGYTF. DNA for the CDR3: TGCGCCAGCAGCTTCGGACGGGTAGTCGAAGGCTACACCTTC.

This clone has just one count. The V call is TRBV5-1, the J call TRBJ2-2, with unresolved D. Trimming left V 0 bases short and J 0 bases short, with 6 bases between. Looked up from germline, CDR1 is SGHRS and CDR2 is YFSETQ. This CDR3 has 15 amino acids. The CDR3 spells CASSLDTANTGELFF. Here the CDR3 DNA reads TGCGCCAGCAGCTTGGATACAGCGAACACCGGGGAGCTGTTTTTT.

The V call is TRBV5-1, the J call TRBJ2-5; D gene ambiguous. Germline V gene data show CDR1 as SGHRS and CDR2 as YFSETQ. This CDR3 is built from 14 residues. Trimming pared 6 bases from V and 5 bases from J, leaving 17 bases between. The CDR3 reads CASKVRVLVETQYF. The CDR3 coding sequence is TGCGCCAGCAAGGTCCGGGTACTGGTTGAGACCCAGTACTTC. The full variable domain, in which reference TRBV5-1 and TRBJ2-5 provide the parts outside the CDR3, is KAGVTQTPRYLIKTRGQQVTLSCSPISGHRSVSWYQQTPGQGLQFLFEYFSETQRNKGNFPGRFSGRQFSNSRSEMNVSTLELGDSALYLCASKVRVLVETQYFGPGTRLLVL.

V usage is TRBV19 and J usage is TRBJ2-1; D may match TRBD1 or TRBD2 (5 bases each). Trimming removed 7 bases at V and 5 bases at J, with 15 bases between. This CDR3 region has 14 residues. The germline V gene encodes CDR1 LNHDA and CDR2 SQIVND (reference sequence). The CDR3 region has the DNA TGTGCCAGTACCCCGGGGCAGTTAGACAATGAGCAGTTCTTC. Encoded protein: CASTPGQLDNEQFF.

This clone was seen a handful of times. This chain links TRBV29-1 with TRBJ1-5; unclear D gene. Germline-derived CDR1 and CDR2 are SQVTM and ANQGSEA. Trimming removed 6 bases from V and 3 bases from J, with 12 bases in between. There are 13 residues in the CDR3. Here the CDR3 reads CSVVPGNNQPQHF. The CDR3 DNA sequence: TGCAGCGTGGTGCCGGGAAACAATCAGCCCCAGCATTTT.